The source of this T cell receptor beta chain is a study of STAT5B mutations in CD4+ large granular lymphocyte leukemia. The CDR3 has 17 residues. Germline V gene data show CDR1 as GTSNPN and CDR2 as SVGIG (reference sequence). V lost 4 bases and J lost 3; bases outside the gene matches: 7. This clone was observed a single time. The antigen remains unidentified. Findings of the study overall: 8/27 top patient clones versus 2/35 control clones were TRBV06-family. Main leukemic clonotypes were patient-specific, but roughly 25% appeared at low frequency elsewhere. Higher CD4+ than CD8+ T-LGLL clonality might reflect small sample size.

This was a survey-level run. Method: immunoSEQ multiplex PCR; TCRdb's copy keeps in-frame clones and lacks some. Here the sample spans approximately 41,000 clones, roughly 85% being singletons. V usage is TRBV30 and J usage is TRBJ1-6, with 12 bases lining up with TRBD1. This TCR came from a human donor in good health. Input material: CD4+ T cells from blood buffy coats. CDR3 in amino acids: CAWTTGTGGFYNSPLHF. The CDR3 DNA reads as TGTGCCTGGACCACCGGGACAGGGGGCTTCTATAATTCACCCCTCCACTTT.